The table lists the clone carrying this T cell receptor beta chain with a count of one. This entry comes from a study of blood T cell repertoires in COVID-19. This CDR3 is built from 15 residues. V shed 3 bases and J shed 0 bases, with 12 bases lying between them. Germline CDR1 SGDLS, CDR2 YYNGEE. The assay was immunoSEQ multiplex PCR, and TCRdb's table has in-frame clones only and misses some. Of around 210,000 clones in the sample, around 80% were seen once. Enrolment of Seattle patients took place during active infection, and they were followed longitudinally. Sequenced sample: peripheral blood. The J gene is TRBJ1-1, the V gene TRBV9; no reliable D call. This TCR came from a woman at least 80 years old with COVID-19, enrolled during active disease. This chain's CDR3 is CASSAYSVMNTEAFF. Written as DNA, the CDR3 is TGTGCCAGCAGCGCCTACTCGGTGATGAACACTGAAGCTTTCTTT. The whole variable domain, filled in from reference TRBV9 and TRBJ1-1, reads DSGVTQTPKHLITATGQRVTLRCSPRSGDLSVYWYQQSLDQGLQFLIQYYNGEERAKGNILERFSAQQFPDLHSELNLSSLELGDSALYFCASSAYSVMNTEAFFGQGTRLTVV.